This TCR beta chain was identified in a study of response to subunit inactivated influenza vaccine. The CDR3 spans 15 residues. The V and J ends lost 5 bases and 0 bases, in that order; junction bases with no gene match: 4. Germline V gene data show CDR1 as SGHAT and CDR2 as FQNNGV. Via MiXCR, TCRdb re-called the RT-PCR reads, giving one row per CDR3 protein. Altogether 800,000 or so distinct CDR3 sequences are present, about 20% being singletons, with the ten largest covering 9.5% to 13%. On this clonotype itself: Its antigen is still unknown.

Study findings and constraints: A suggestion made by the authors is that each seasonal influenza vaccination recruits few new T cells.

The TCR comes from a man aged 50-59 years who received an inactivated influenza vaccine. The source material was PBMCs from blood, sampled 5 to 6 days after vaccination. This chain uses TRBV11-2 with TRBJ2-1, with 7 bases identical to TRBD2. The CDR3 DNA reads TGTGCCAGCAGCCCTGGGGGGGTCTCCTACAATGAGCAGTTCTTC. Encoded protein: CASSPGGVSYNEQFF.